Sequencing of this T cell receptor beta chain was carried out in a study of a mutant IDH1 vaccine in newly diagnosed glioma. The wider study: The patients were given eight vaccinations, one each in weeks 1, 3, 5, 7, 11, 15, 19 and 23. Sex among treated patients split approximately 62% male, roughly 40% female; mean age was roughly 40 years.

Per germline, CDR1 MGHRA and CDR2 YSYEKL. The CDR3 runs 15 residues. The V and J ends lost 6 bases and 3 bases respectively, with 15 bases between them. As for this clone: What it recognizes is unknown.

Time point of the sample: week 11, during vaccination. Topical imiquimod was applied with each vaccine dose, which held 300 ug of mutant IDH1 20-mer peptide. Study-level results: Vaccine-induced immune responses were detected in 93.3% of patients.

The method was immunoSEQ multiplex PCR; TCRdb's version includes in-frame clones alone and lacks a portion of them. Here the sample spans some 40,000 clones, 75% to 85% being singletons. The TCR originated in a woman younger than 45 with glioma. Some clones in this sample may be carry-over from other donors' samples. The input for sequencing was peripheral blood mononuclear cells (PBMCs), taken from a glioma patient whose treatment included an IDH1 peptide vaccine. The V and J genes are TRBV4-1 and TRBJ1-5; a possible D gene is TRBD1 (6 bases). CDR3 amino acids: CASRPGGGDNQPQHF. As DNA, the CDR3 is TGCGCCAGCAGGCCCGGAGGGGGGGACAATCAGCCCCAGCATTTT.